These 15 T cell receptor beta chains share one sample of origin, sequenced in a study of OX40 agonist ivuxolimab in advanced cancers. The repertoire was sequenced with immunoSEQ multiplex PCR; TCRdb's copy has only in-frame clones and lacks some. This sample yields roughly 77,000 clones, of which more than 80% are seen a single time; about 2.3% belongs to the top ten. The sequencing here drew on CD4+ or CD8+ T cells sorted from blood, taken in a trial of the OX40 agonist ivuxolimab. The receptors were gathered from an adult with an advanced solid tumor such as melanoma, head and neck, liver or kidney cancer.

This chain connects TRBV4-3 to TRBJ2-3; TRBD2 aligns across 12 bases. Germline trimming cut 2 bases from V and 0 bases from J; bases unmatched to any gene: 3. Germline V gene data show CDR1 as LGHNA and CDR2 as YSLEER. The CDR3 sequence is 17 residues long. The CDR3 here is CASSQRTSGASTDTQYF. The CDR3 region has the DNA TGCGCCAGCAGCCAACGGACTAGCGGGGCGAGCACAGATACGCAGTATTTT.

This clone appeared a single time. The gene calls are TRBV7-2 and TRBJ2-7, with 8 bases lining up with TRBD1. After removal of 2 bases from V and 7 bases from J, the junction contained 7 bases not matched to a gene. The CDR3 contains 14 residues. Germline CDR1 is SGHTA and CDR2 is FQGNSA. CDR3 loop: CASSLMQGANEQYF. The CDR3 region has the DNA TGTGCCAGCAGCTTAATGCAGGGGGCGAATGAGCAGTACTTC.

The V gene is TRBV6-5, the J gene TRBJ2-2; D is unresolved. This CDR3 region has 11 residues. Looked up from germline, CDR1 is MNHEY and CDR2 is SVGAGI. Trimming took off 3 bases at V and 11 bases at J, with 7 bases between the two ends. The DNA for the CDR3 is TGTGCCAGCAGTTATATAGATGAGCTGTTTTTT. Amino acid sequence: CASSYIDELFF.

V is TRBV5-1 and J is TRBJ1-2; D is undetermined. Germline values: CDR1 SGHRS, CDR2 YFSETQ. CDR3 length: 16 residues. V gave up 2 bases and J gave up 2 bases, with 16 bases separating them. CDR3 DNA sequence: TGCGCCAGCAGCTTTATATTAATTGGAGGGAACTATGGCTACACCTTC. It yields the protein CASSFILIGGNYGYTF.

V gene TRBV4-1 combines with J gene TRBJ1-4; D may be TRBD1 (5 bases). The length of the CDR3 is 16 residues. Germline loops: CDR1 MGHRA, CDR2 YSYEKL. Trimming took 1 base from V and 7 from J, leaving 16 bases between them. The CDR3, as DNA: TGCGCCAGCAGCCAAGGGTTGGTCGGGGCTTCTGAAAAACTGTTTTTT. Protein product: CASSQGLVGASEKLFF.

V gene TRBV11-3 combines with J gene TRBJ2-3, with 8 nucleotides matching TRBD2. Trimming at V came to 5 bases and at J to 0 bases, leaving 4 bases not matched to a gene. Germline V gives CDR1 SGHNT, CDR2 YENEEA. This CDR3 contains 15 residues. CDR3: CASSSSGTSTDTQYF. DNA for the CDR3: TGTGCCAGCAGCAGTAGCGGGACTAGCACAGATACGCAGTATTTT. The whole variable domain, filled in from reference TRBV11-3 and TRBJ2-3, reads EAGVVQSPRYKIIEKKQPVAFWCNPISGHNTLYWYLQNLGQGPELLIRYENEEAVDDSQLPKDRFSAERLKGVDSTLKIQPAELGDSAVYLCASSSSGTSTDTQYFGPGTRLTVL.

The rearrangement joins TRBV6-1 to TRBJ1-2; D is unresolved. The CDR3 is 15 residues long. In germline, CDR1 is MNHNS, CDR2 SASEGT. Trimming removed 2 bases from V and 4 bases from J, with 14 bases in between. As DNA, the CDR3 is TGTGCCAGCAGTGAAAAGGTCGGGGTAATCTATGGCTACACCTTC. It codes for CASSEKVGVIYGYTF.

The rearrangement uses TRBV28 and TRBJ1-2, with 10 nucleotides matching TRBD1. The trim removed 4 bases at V and 5 bases at J, leaving 13 bases unmatched. This CDR3 is 17 amino acids long. CDR1 is MDHEN and CDR2 is SYDVKM in the germline V gene. The CDR3 DNA sequence: TGTGCCAGCAGTTCGCACGTCCGGGACAGGGGTGGGTATGGCTACACCTTC. It translates to CASSSHVRDRGGYGYTF.

This clone was picked up one time. The rearrangement links TRBV2 to TRBJ2-1; 10 bases line up with TRBD2. This CDR3 has 16 amino acids. Per the germline V gene, CDR1 is SNHLY and CDR2 is FYNNEI. Trimming removed 0 bases from V and 8 bases from J; junction bases left unmatched: 7. The CDR3 is CASSEATASGGHEQFF. The CDR3 nucleotides are TGTGCCAGCAGTGAAGCGACGGCTAGCGGGGGCCATGAGCAGTTCTTC.

The chain couples TRBV9 to TRBJ1-6; TRBD1 might be the D (5 bases). This CDR3 contains 15 residues. Between the trimmed V and J ends, which lost 3 bases and 9 bases, there was a span of 16 bases. Germline assignment: CDR1 SGDLS and CDR2 YYNGEE. In DNA form, the CDR3 reads TGTGCCAGCAGCGGAGGGAACAGGCGGGGTTCACCCCTCCACTTT. Translation: CASSGGNRRGSPLHF.

The rearrangement links TRBV19 to TRBJ2-6; 7 positions match TRBD2. The J segment lost 1 base and the V segment lost 3 bases, leaving 0 bases of the junction unmatched. Germline lookup yields CDR1 LNHDA and CDR2 SQIVND (reference sequence). The CDR3 covers 15 residues. Written as DNA, the CDR3 is TGTGCCAGTAGTATGGGGGGGTCTGGGGCCAACGTCCTGACTTTC. Protein sequence: CASSMGGSGANVLTF.

The chain is built from TRBV7-6 and TRBJ1-2; the match to TRBD1 covers 8 bases. Germline values: CDR1 SGHVS, CDR2 FNYEAQ. The CDR3 consists of 12 residues. Trimming at V came to 5 bases and at J to 8 bases, leaving 4 bases not matched to a gene. As DNA, the CDR3 is TGTGCCAGCAGCCTGTGGACAGGGGGCTACACCTTC. As protein: CASSLWTGGYTF.

The chain has TRBV19 and TRBJ2-3; D assignment may be TRBD1 or TRBD2 (5 bases each). The CDR3 consists of 14 residues. CDR1 is LNHDA and CDR2 is SQIVND in the germline V gene (reference sequence). V lost 4 bases and J 7 bases, leaving 15 bases between the germline ends. CDR3 in amino acids: CASSSPGRQNTQYF. In DNA, the CDR3 is TGTGCCAGTAGTAGCCCGGGACGGCAGAATACGCAGTATTTT.

The V call is TRBV21-1, the J call TRBJ1-5; the table gives TRBD1 as D, unverified against the DNA. TRBV21-1 corresponds to a pseudogene. CDR3 length: 13 residues. In nucleotides, the CDR3 is TGTGCCAGCAGCAAAGAAGTGCAGGAGCCCCAGCATTTT. This encodes CASSKEVQEPQHF.

The chain combines TRBV5-6 with TRBJ2-7, with TRBD1 matching over 7 bases. Germline CDR1 SGHDT, CDR2 YYEEEE. There are 16 residues in the CDR3. J lost 4 bases, V lost 4 bases, and 14 bases had no gene match. The CDR3 DNA follows: TGTGCCAGCAGCAAAAGGAACAGGGGAAGTTCATACGAGCAGTACTTC. Protein: CASSKRNRGSSYEQYF. Full variable domain (missing parts from reference TRBV5-6 and TRBJ2-7): DAGVTQSPTHLIKTRGQQVTLRCSPKSGHDTVSWYQQALGQGPQFIFQYYEEEERQRGNFPDRFSGHQFPNYSSELNVNALLLGDSALYLCASSKRNRGSSYEQYFGPGTRLTVT.